The clone carrying this T cell receptor (beta chain) was seen just once. The antigen is undetermined. Up to about 2 ug genomic DNA was used for TCRB CDR3 amplification. The primer mix had 60 V beta and 13 J beta primers. The method was immunoSEQ multiplex PCR; TCRdb's version includes in-frame clones alone and lacks a portion of them. In the table there are tens of thousands of clones, roughly 85% of which are singletons. This CDR3 contains 17 residues. Germline V gene sequence: CDR1 SGHTA, CDR2 FQGNSA. Trimming removed 1 base from V and 0 bases from J, with 13 bases in between. These data originate in a study of glioma-infiltrating T cells after dendritic cell vaccination. Overall study: Patients received three intradermal dendritic cell vaccine injections at biweekly intervals. Notes on the study in general: Patients with more pretreatment TILs had longer time to progression and survival.

Time point of the sample: after dendritic cell vaccination, including at tumor progression/relapse. The specimen comprised blood, sampled after dendritic cell vaccination. The source of this sequence is a human donor with glioblastoma. V usage is TRBV7-2 and J usage is TRBJ2-1; D is perhaps TRBD2 (7 bases). The CDR3 DNA sequence: TGTGCCAGCAGCTTAGATTCGGGGGGCAACTCCTACAATGAGCAGTTCTTC. Protein: CASSLDSGGNSYNEQFF.